This is a list of T cell receptor beta chains from one sample in a study of graft-versus-host responses after intestinal transplantation. These receptors have no known antigen. This table comes from immunoSEQ multiplex PCR, and its TCRdb copy is limited to in-frame clones, with some not included. This sample has tens of thousands of clones; around 87% occur once, and the top ten carry less than 4.5%. The sample consisted of unstimulated CD8+ T cells sorted from spleen or lymph node cells, taken before transplant. These receptors all come from a human donor who was the organ donor for an intestinal transplant. CDR3s include the opening cysteine and the closing phenylalanine or tryptophan. Each record gives: J gene, clone size, D gene, V gene, CDR3 protein, CDR3 DNA. A D gene is named only where the DNA matches it firmly. Expanded clones get a size class; other rows say once, few or many, or leave the size out.

TRBJ1-2,.,TRBD1,TRBV6-1,CASIKGTGALDGYTF,TGTGCCAGCATTAAGGGGACAGGGGCCCTCGATGGCTACACCTTC
TRBJ1-4,.,.,TRBV4-1,CASSQWDPGREGKLFF,TGCGCCAGCAGCCAGTGGGATCCAGGCCGTGAGGGAAAACTGTTTTTT
TRBJ1-1,.,.,TRBV6-4,CASSEIPGGNTEAFF,TGTGCCAGCAGTGAGATCCCGGGGGGGAACACTGAAGCTTTCTTT
TRBJ1-1,.,.,TRBV7-9,CASSSRGGRTEAFF,TGTGCCAGCAGCTCTCGGGGGGGCAGGACTGAAGCTTTCTTT
TRBJ2-5,once,.,TRBV29-1,CSVDSRFRETQYF,TGCAGCGTTGACTCTAGATTCAGAGAGACCCAGTACTTC
TRBJ1-2,.,.,TRBV2,CASVHPGEERTF,TGTGCCAGCGTTCACCCCGGCGAGGAGAGGACCTTC
TRBJ2-1,.,.,TRBV20-1,CSARDISEQFF,TGCAGTGCCAGGGACATCTCTGAGCAGTTCTTC
TRBJ2-1,.,TRBD2,TRBV27,CASSPGVSGGDNEQFF,TGTGCCAGCAGCCCAGGTGTTAGCGGGGGAGACAATGAGCAGTTCTTC
TRBJ2-3,.,.,TRBV2,CASAGASGTDTQYF,TGTGCCTCCGCCGGGGCTAGCGGCACAGATACGCAGTATTTT
TRBJ2-2,once,.,TRBV4-3,CASSQDSKNTGELFF,TGCGCCAGCAGCCAAGATAGCAAGAACACCGGGGAGCTGTTTTTT
TRBJ2-1,.,TRBD2,TRBV7-8,CASSFGLAGVGSYNEQFF,TGTGCCAGCAGCTTCGGACTAGCGGGGGTGGGCTCCTACAATGAGCAGTTCTTC
TRBJ1-4,.,.,TRBV30,CAWSGLSNEKLFF,TGTGCCTGGAGTGGTCTCAGTAATGAAAAACTGTTTTTT
TRBJ1-5,.,TRBD1,TRBV7-8,CASSLTGSNQPQHF,TGTGCCAGCAGCCTGACAGGGAGCAATCAGCCCCAGCATTTT
TRBJ1-6,.,.,TRBV19,CASQDWNNSPLHF,TGTGCCAGCCAGGACTGGAATAATTCACCCCTCCACTTT
TRBJ1-1,once,.,TRBV5-6,CASSLRAEAFF,TGTGCCAGCAGCCTAAGAGCTGAAGCTTTCTTT
TRBJ2-2,few,.,TRBV4-2,CASSHQQGGSTGELFF,TGTGCCAGCAGCCATCAACAGGGAGGGAGCACCGGGGAGCTGTTTTTT
TRBJ1-2,.,.,TRBV5-4,CASSLDQSNYGYTF,TGTGCCAGCAGCTTGGATCAGTCTAACTATGGCTACACCTTC
TRBJ1-1,.,.,TRBV10-3,CAIGPQGHPNTQPNTEAFF,TGTGCCATCGGGCCCCAGGGCCACCCCAACACCCAACCGAACACTGAAGCTTTCTTT
TRBJ1-1,.,.,TRBV18,CASSPGTQNTLNTEAFF,TGTGCCAGCTCACCTGGGACACAGAATACTCTGAACACTGAAGCTTTCTTT
TRBJ2-4,.,.,TRBV5-1,CASSLPLIAKNIQYF,TGCGCCAGCAGCTTGCCCCTAATAGCCAAAAACATTCAGTACTTC
TRBJ1-2,few,.,TRBV7-9,CASSLGREMDGYTF,TGTGCCAGCAGCTTAGGCCGGGAGATGGATGGCTACACCTTC
TRBJ1-5,.,TRBD1,TRBV28,CASSFGTGISNQPQHF,TGTGCCAGCAGTTTTGGGACAGGGATTAGCAATCAGCCCCAGCATTTT
TRBJ2-1,.,.,TRBV30,CAWSVILGGSYNEQFF,TGTGCCTGGAGTGTGATCCTTGGAGGGTCCTACAATGAGCAGTTCTTC
TRBJ2-5,.,TRBD2,TRBV5-1,CASSYGTSGQETQYF,TGCGCCAGCAGCTACGGGACTAGCGGACAAGAGACCCAGTACTTC
TRBJ2-3,.,.,TRBV5-6,CASSDDSYQEYF,TGTGCCAGCAGCGATGACTCCTACCAAGAGTATTTT
TRBJ2-5,once,.,TRBV2,CASRKQGPQETQYF,TGTGCCAGCAGGAAACAGGGCCCTCAAGAGACCCAGTACTTC
TRBJ1-1,.,TRBD1,TRBV5-1,CASSFETGTGGTEAFF,TGCGCCAGCAGCTTTGAAACCGGGACAGGGGGAACTGAAGCTTTCTTT
TRBJ1-4,.,TRBD1,TRBV5-1,CASSWTGSFEKLFF,TGCGCCAGCAGCTGGACAGGGAGTTTTGAAAAACTGTTTTTT
TRBJ1-1,.,.,TRBV14,CASSQERAEAFF,TGTGCCAGCAGCCAAGAGAGGGCTGAAGCTTTCTTT
TRBJ1-2,.,TRBD1,TRBV28,CASSARQGAGYGYTF,TGTGCCAGCAGTGCCCGACAGGGGGCAGGGTATGGCTACACCTTC
TRBJ1-6,.,.,TRBV28,CASSLRDRLSYNSPLHF,TGTGCCAGCAGTTTACGCGACAGGTTGTCCTATAATTCACCCCTCCACTTT
TRBJ1-1,.,TRBD1,TRBV5-1,CASSEGQGVTEAFF,TGCGCCAGCAGCGAAGGACAGGGGGTAACTGAAGCTTTCTTT
TRBJ1-1,.,TRBD1,TRBV6-1,CASSVNRGLNTEAFF,TGTGCCAGCAGTGTAAACAGGGGCCTGAACACTGAAGCTTTCTTT
TRBJ1-2,.,TRBD1,TRBV18,CASSLPTGGGWNGYTF,TGTGCCAGCTCACTCCCGACAGGGGGCGGATGGAATGGCTACACCTTC
TRBJ2-3,.,TRBD2,TRBV5-1,CASSVRTRPIVDTQYF,TGCGCCAGCAGCGTACGGACTAGACCGATTGTGGATACGCAGTATTTT
TRBJ1-2,.,.,TRBV28,CASSSRGGVYGYTF,TGTGCCAGCAGTTCCCGGGGGGGGGTCTATGGCTACACCTTC
TRBJ2-2,.,TRBD1,TRBV28,CASTGQGDTGELFF,TGTGCCAGCACGGGACAGGGTGACACCGGGGAGCTGTTTTTT
TRBJ2-6,once,.,TRBV7-6,CASSLVPQGSGANVLTF,TGTGCCAGCAGCTTAGTTCCACAGGGCTCTGGGGCCAACGTCCTGACTTTC
TRBJ1-5,.,TRBD1,TRBV9,CASSVGGTGNQPQHF,TGTGCCAGCAGCGTAGGAGGGACAGGTAATCAGCCCCAGCATTTT
TRBJ2-1,few,.,TRBV6-4,CASSPGTPNEQFF,TGTGCCAGCAGTCCCGGGACACCCAATGAGCAGTTCTTC
TRBJ1-4,.,.,TRBV2,CASSGELGTNEKLFF,TGTGCCAGCAGTGGGGAGTTGGGAACTAATGAAAAACTGTTTTTT
TRBJ1-6,.,.,TRBV19,CASSIVDSSSYNSPLHF,TGTGCCAGTAGTATTGTGGACAGCAGCTCCTATAATTCACCCCTCCACTTT
TRBJ1-6,.,.,TRBV7-8,CASSHRVGDLGSPLHF,TGTGCCAGCAGCCACCGGGTCGGAGATTTGGGTTCACCCCTCCACTTT
TRBJ2-3,.,TRBD2,TRBV27,CASSSWTSGLTDTQYF,TGTGCCAGCAGTTCATGGACTAGCGGGTTAACAGATACGCAGTATTTT
TRBJ2-3,.,TRBD2,TRBV5-4,CASSTPPSGSTDTQYF,TGTGCCAGCAGCACCCCTCCTAGCGGGAGCACAGATACGCAGTATTTT
TRBJ2-3,.,TRBD1,TRBV29-1,CSVENPTGGTDTQYF,TGCAGCGTTGAAAACCCTACAGGGGGCACAGATACGCAGTATTTT
TRBJ2-3,.,TRBD2,TRBV4-2,CASSQEKRGGPTDTQYF,TGTGCCAGCAGCCAAGAGAAGCGGGGGGGCCCCACAGATACGCAGTATTTT
TRBJ2-5,.,.,TRBV25-1,CASSMDSEETQYF,TGTGCCAGCAGTATGGACAGTGAAGAGACCCAGTACTTC
TRBJ1-1,.,.,TRBV14,CASSQEGWTEAFF,TGTGCCAGCAGCCAGGAGGGGTGGACTGAAGCTTTCTTT
TRBJ2-1,.,.,TRBV18,CASSPEGRVSVNEQFF,TGTGCCAGCTCACCAGAAGGGCGGGTTTCCGTCAATGAGCAGTTCTTC
TRBJ2-2,.,.,TRBV2,CASRQENTGELFF,TGTGCCAGCAGACAGGAGAACACCGGGGAGCTGTTTTTT
TRBJ2-1,.,TRBD2,TRBV6-6,CASSTAGTSLDEQFF,TGTGCCAGCAGTACGGCCGGGACTAGTTTGGATGAGCAGTTCTTC
TRBJ2-3,.,.,TRBV27,CASSPGSTDTQYF,TGTGCCAGCAGCCCAGGGTCCACAGATACGCAGTATTTT
TRBJ1-5,.,.,TRBV29-1,CSVGTVSNQPQHF,TGCAGCGTTGGTACGGTCAGCAATCAGCCCCAGCATTTT
TRBJ2-3,.,TRBD1,TRBV4-1,CASSDRVGTDTQYF,TGCGCCAGCAGCGACAGGGTAGGAACAGATACGCAGTATTTT
TRBJ1-3,.,TRBD1,TRBV27,CASSSGQTSGNTIYF,TGTGCCAGCAGTTCGGGACAGACCTCGGGAAACACCATATATTTT
TRBJ2-2,.,.,TRBV7-9,CATAGQILGELFF,TGTGCCACCGCGGGACAGATTCTCGGGGAGCTGTTTTTT